These 8 T cell receptor beta chains originate from one sample sequenced in a study of cytomegalovirus exposure and HLA in healthy donors. PCR employed 60 Vbeta and 13 Jbeta primers. Using immunoSEQ multiplex PCR, the repertoire was profiled, and TCRdb retains in-frame clones only, with some absent. The sample gives approximately 79,000 clones, more than 60% of which show up once; about 2.1% is in the top ten. The sequenced sample was PBMCs. These receptors all come from a boy between 10 and 17 years old in good health and CMV-seronegative.

The V call is TRBV7-2, the J call TRBJ1-6; unclear D gene. Germline CDR1 is SGHTA and CDR2 is FQGNSA. V was cut by 4 bases and J by 5 bases, with 12 bases left in between. The CDR3 is 15 residues long. The CDR3 nucleotides are TGTGCCAGCAGCTCCACAGTAAAACATAATTCACCCCTCCACTTT. Its translation: CASSSTVKHNSPLHF.

This clone showed up just a few times. The chain is built from TRBV4-2 and TRBJ2-1, with TRBD1 matching 7 bases. The J segment lost 9 bases and the V segment lost 0 bases, leaving 14 bases of the junction unmatched. This CDR3 has 17 residues. CDR1 LGHNA and CDR2 YNFKEQ come from the germline V gene. The DNA for the CDR3 is TGTGCCAGCAGCCAAGATTTTCAACAGGGGATCATGGGTGAGCAGTTCTTC. It encodes CASSQDFQQGIMGEQFF.

The CDR3 region has the DNA TGTGCCAGCAGCCCCACAGGGGCGAACCCAAAGCAGTTCTTC. Amino acids: CASSPTGANPKQFF. The V and J genes are TRBV7-9 and TRBJ2-1, with 7 bases that match TRBD1. The CDR3 runs 14 residues. Unmatched junction bases numbered 12, after V lost 5 bases and J lost 11 bases. Germline V gene lookup returns CDR1 SEHNR and CDR2 FQNEAQ (reference sequence).

This clone was detected only a few times. This chain links TRBV9 with TRBJ1-2; weak D call: TRBD1 (5 bases). The ends were cut back, 3 bases at V and 1 base at J, with 13 bases in the middle. Germline CDR1 and CDR2: SGDLS and YYNGEE. CDR3 length: 15 amino acids. The CDR3 is CASSDARVGNYGYTF. The CDR3 DNA reads as TGTGCCAGCAGCGACGCCAGGGTGGGTAACTATGGCTACACCTTC. The full variable domain, its missing parts supplied by reference TRBV9 and TRBJ1-2, is DSGVTQTPKHLITATGQRVTLRCSPRSGDLSVYWYQQSLDQGLQFLIQYYNGEERAKGNILERFSAQQFPDLHSELNLSSLELGDSALYFCASSDARVGNYGYTFGSGTRLTVV.

This rearrangement joins TRBV10-3 to TRBJ2-7; 7 bases line up with TRBD1. V shed 11 bases and J 7 bases; nucleotides not matched to a gene: 17. The germline gives CDR1 ENHRY, CDR2 SYGVKD. CDR3 length equals 14 residues. DNA for the CDR3: TGTGCCGTTGGTCCGGGACAGCGAAATAGGGAGCAGTACTTC. This sequence encodes CAVGPGQRNREQYF.

The chain has TRBV7-9 and TRBJ1-4; D unclear. The CDR3 loop spans 15 amino acids. V was pared by 1 base and J by 5 bases, with 11 bases between. Looked up from germline, CDR1 is SEHNR and CDR2 is FQNEAQ (reference sequence). CDR3 region: CASSLVPEENEKLFF. The CDR3 DNA reads TGTGCCAGCAGCTTAGTACCTGAGGAGAATGAAAAACTGTTTTTT.

This chain links TRBV29-1 with TRBJ1-1; weak D call: TRBD1 (5 bases). Trimming took off 6 bases at V and 6 bases at J, with 14 bases between the two ends. The CDR3 covers 12 residues. Per germline, CDR1 SQVTM and CDR2 ANQGSEA. The CDR3 loop reads CSVEEGTAEAFF. CDR3 coding DNA: TGCAGCGTCGAGGAGGGGACGGCTGAAGCTTTCTTT.

This sequence joins TRBV7-2 and TRBJ1-1, with a possible D match to TRBD1 (5 bases). Trimming pared 5 bases from V and 4 bases from J, leaving 14 bases between. Germline V CDR1 and CDR2: SGHTA, FQGNSA. This CDR3 contains 14 residues. For the CDR3, the DNA is TGTGCCAGCAGCACCCTGGACAAAACCACTGAAGCTTTCTTT. Translated, it gives CASSTLDKTTEAFF.